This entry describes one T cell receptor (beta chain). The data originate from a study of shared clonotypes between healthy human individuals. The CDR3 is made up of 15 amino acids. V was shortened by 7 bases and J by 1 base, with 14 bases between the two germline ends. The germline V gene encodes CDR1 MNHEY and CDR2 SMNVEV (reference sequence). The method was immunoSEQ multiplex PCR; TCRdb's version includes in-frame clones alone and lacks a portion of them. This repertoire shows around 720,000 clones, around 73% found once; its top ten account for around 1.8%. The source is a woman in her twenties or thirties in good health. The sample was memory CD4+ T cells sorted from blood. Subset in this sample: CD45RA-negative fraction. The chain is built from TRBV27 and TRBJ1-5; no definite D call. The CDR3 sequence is CASTQHGRSNQPQHF. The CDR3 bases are TGTGCCAGCACCCAACACGGCAGGAGCAATCAGCCCCAGCATTTT.